This T cell receptor (beta chain) was retrieved from a study of T cell repertoires in cytomegalovirus infection. Study summary: Indicated by public TCR beta signatures were CMV infection and matching HLA type.

Study observations and caveats: HLA-C-restricted TCR beta clonotypes specific for CMV led the ex vivo response. CMV carriers with the relevant HLA were identified by cumulative public TCR beta family frequency.

TCRdb reprocessed the reads with MiXCR, giving one entry per CDR3 protein. The data hold about 300,000 distinct CDR3 sequences, with under 30% observed a single time. The CDR3 has 14 amino acids. Germline values: CDR1 SGHTA, CDR2 FQGNSA. Trimming removed 3 bases from V and 5 bases from J, with 13 bases in between. This clonotype has ten or more counts. Antigen: not known. The J gene is TRBJ2-5, the V gene TRBV7-2, with D tentatively TRBD1 (8 bases). The source is a human donor in good health (CMV status not recorded). Some clones in this sample may be carry-over from other donors' samples. Material: PBMCs. CDR3 in amino acids: CASSFDRGGETQYF. The CDR3 DNA follows: TGTGCCAGCAGCTTCGACAGGGGAGGGGAGACCCAGTACTTC.